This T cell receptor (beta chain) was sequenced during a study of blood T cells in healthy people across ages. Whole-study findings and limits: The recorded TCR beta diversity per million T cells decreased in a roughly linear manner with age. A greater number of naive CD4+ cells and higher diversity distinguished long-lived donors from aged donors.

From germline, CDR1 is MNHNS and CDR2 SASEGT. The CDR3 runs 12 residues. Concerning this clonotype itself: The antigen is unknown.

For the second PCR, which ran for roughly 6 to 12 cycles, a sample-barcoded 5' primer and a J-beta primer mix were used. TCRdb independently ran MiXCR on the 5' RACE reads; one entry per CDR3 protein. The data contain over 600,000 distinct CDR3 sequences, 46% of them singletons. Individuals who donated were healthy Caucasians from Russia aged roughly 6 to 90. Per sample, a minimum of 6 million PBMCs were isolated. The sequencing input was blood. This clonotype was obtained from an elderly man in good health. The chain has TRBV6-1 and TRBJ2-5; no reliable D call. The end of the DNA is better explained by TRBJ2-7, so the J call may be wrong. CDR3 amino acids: CASTRTEHEQYF. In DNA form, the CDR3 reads TGTGCCAGCACCCGGACGGAACACGAGCAGTACTTC.